The 22 T cell receptor beta chains given below trace back to one sample, sequenced in a study of identical twins (dated by TCRdb to the mid-2010s). Preparation of the library involved 5' RACE. For sequencing, an Illumina HiSeq 2000 was employed. TCRdb trimmed public reads at Q25 via fastp, called clones via MiXCR and kept in-frame beta chains. Every distinct CDR3 protein forms one entry, paired with its most common genes and DNA. The sample table records nearly 900,000 distinct CDR3 sequences; roughly 12% of these occur just once. Roughly 1.5% of the sample goes to the ten largest clones. In addition, the sample was reused for a study of yellow fever vaccine responses in identical twins.

Sequenced sample: PBMCs. These receptors were taken from a woman between 18 and 29 years old in good health.

The chain links TRBV21-1 to TRBJ2-1; the table's TRBD1 call for D was not verified on the DNA. TRBV21-1 is recorded as a pseudogene. The CDR3 extends over 20 amino acids. CDR3 bases: TGTGCCAGCAGCAAAGCGTTCGCCCCCGGGGGACAGGGGGCGCAGAATGAGCAGTTCTTC. It translates to CASSKAFAPGGQGAQNEQFF.

The chain links TRBV20-1 to TRBJ2-1, with TRBD1 as a possible D gene (5 bases). The CDR3 contains 14 residues. Trimming pared 3 bases from V and 9 bases from J, leaving 18 bases between. Germline loops: CDR1 DFQATT, CDR2 SNEGSKA (reference sequence). The CDR3 DNA sequence: TGCAGTGCTAGTACGGCAGGGTTGGTCAGTGAGCAGTTCTTC. The encoded protein is CSASTAGLVSEQFF.

The rearrangement joins TRBV7-2 to TRBJ2-1; D is unclear. From germline, CDR1 is SGHTA and CDR2 FQGNSA. Trimming removed 5 bases at V and 5 bases at J, with 19 bases between. This CDR3 has 16 residues. CDR3 coding DNA: TGTGCCAGCAGCCTGGTTGTATCCTCCGCCCACAATGAGCAGTTCTTC. Its protein product is CASSLVVSSAHNEQFF.

A few counts support this clonotype. The CDR3 nucleotides are TGTGCCAGCAGCAGCGGGATCCTAGGCGGCGAGCAGTACTTC. Amino acid sequence: CASSSGILGGEQYF. The chain uses TRBV6-1 and TRBJ2-7; 7 bases align to TRBD2. The germline gives CDR1 MNHNS, CDR2 SASEGT. J lost 6 bases, V lost 6 bases, and 11 bases had no gene match. The CDR3 runs 14 residues.

The rearrangement uses TRBV6-2 or TRBV6-3 and TRBJ2-7; possible D gene TRBD1, 5 bases. The V and J ends lost 7 bases and 6 bases respectively, with 16 bases between them. CDR3 size: 13 residues. CDR1 and CDR2 from the germline V gene are MNHEY and SVGEGT. CDR3 DNA sequence: TGTGCCAGCAATCAGGGCAGCCTGGGCGAGCAGTACGTC. As protein: CASNQGSLGEQYV.

V and J are TRBV13 and TRBJ2-1; D unclear. The V end was cut by 1 base, the J end by 8 bases, with 9 bases between. CDR3 length equals 13 residues. From germline, CDR1 is PRHDT and CDR2 FYEKMQ (reference sequence). The CDR3 protein is CASSLEVGHEQFF. The CDR3 region has the DNA TGTGCCAGCAGCTTAGAGGTAGGCCATGAGCAGTTCTTC.

The chain combines TRBV11-2 with TRBJ2-7, with D hard to call. Trimming removed 3 bases at V and 4 bases at J, with 13 bases between. The V gene's germline CDR1 is SGHAT and CDR2 FQNNGV. This CDR3 has 14 amino acids. The CDR3 reads CASSFGPMAYEQYV. DNA for the CDR3: TGTGCCAGCAGCTTCGGGCCGATGGCTTACGAGCAGTACGTC.

This clonotype came up a few times. The V call is TRBV28, the J call TRBJ1-3, with TRBD1 as a possible D gene (5 bases). The CDR3 has 16 amino acids. Germline lookup yields CDR1 MDHEN and CDR2 SYDVKM. With 0 bases removed from V and 2 bases from J, the gap between germline ends came to 11 bases. The CDR3, as DNA: TGTGCCAGCAGTTTATGGTCGCTCAGGGCTGGAAACACCATATATTTT. Translating gives CASSLWSLRAGNTIYF.

This chain joins TRBV4-1 and TRBJ2-4; 8 nucleotides align to TRBD2. The germline CDR1 and CDR2 sequences are MGHRA and YSYEKL. This CDR3 contains 16 residues. The V and J ends lost 0 bases and 1 base, in that order; junction bases with no gene match: 2. Written as DNA, the CDR3 is TGCGCCAGCAGCCAAGAGGGCGGGGGGGCCAAAAACATTCAGTACTTC. Translating it yields CASSQEGGGAKNIQYF.

This clonotype occurred many times. The chain uses TRBV5-1 and TRBJ2-1, with 10 bases identical to TRBD2. Germline V gene lookup returns CDR1 SGHRS and CDR2 YFSETQ. This CDR3 spans 14 amino acids. V was pared by 3 bases and J by 5 bases, with 2 bases of the junction left unmatched. The CDR3 DNA reads TGCGCCAGCAGCTCTAGCGGGAGTCACAATGAGCAGTTCTTC. Translation gives CASSSSGSHNEQFF.

This clonotype was counted only a few times. CDR3: CSAPKQGSTEAFF. The CDR3 nucleotides read TGCAGTGCCCCAAAACAGGGGAGCACTGAAGCTTTCTTT. V is TRBV20-1 and J is TRBJ1-1, with 7 bases fitting TRBD1. This CDR3 has 13 amino acids. Germline V gene lookup returns CDR1 DFQATT and CDR2 SNEGSKA (reference sequence). V trimming: 6 bases; J trimming: 4 bases; junction bases outside the gene matches: 8.

The rearrangement joins TRBV3-1 to TRBJ2-1; 7 positions match TRBD1. From germline, CDR1 is LGHDT and CDR2 YNNKEL (reference sequence). This CDR3 region has 17 residues. V gave up 1 base and J gave up 3 bases; unmatched junction bases: 9. The CDR3 bases are TGTGCCAGCAGCCAAGCCGGGACAGCTCATTACTACAATGAGCAGTTCTTC. Translating gives CASSQAGTAHYYNEQFF.

The J gene is TRBJ1-4, the V gene TRBV12-3 or TRBV12-4; D is possibly TRBD1 (5 bases). Trimming pared 0 bases from V and 10 bases from J, leaving 6 bases between. The CDR3 totals 12 residues. In nucleotides, the CDR3 is TGTGCCAGCAGTTTAGCGGGGGGAAAACTGTTTTTT. This encodes CASSLAGGKLFF.

Only a few counts were recorded for this clonotype. The rearrangement joins TRBV10-3 to TRBJ1-2, with a possible D match to TRBD1 (6 bases). CDR3 length: 14 residues. V lost 6 bases and J lost 7, with 18 bases in between. CDR1 and CDR2 from the germline V gene are ENHRY and SYGVKD. The CDR3 DNA reads TGTGCCATCAGCCCGACAGGAGGGATCGTTGGCTACACCTTC. Protein: CAISPTGGIVGYTF.

This clonotype was observed at least ten times. The V call is TRBV28, the J call TRBJ2-7; TRBD1 aligns across 8 bases. There are 13 residues in the CDR3. From germline, CDR1 is MDHEN and CDR2 SYDVKM. V lost 6 bases to trimming and J lost 5 bases; unmatched junction nucleotides: 6. The CDR3 spells CASRTGVLNEQYF. DNA of the CDR3: TGTGCCAGCAGGACAGGGGTTCTGAACGAGCAGTACTTC.

The CDR3: CASSTYRGQNNEQFF. DNA of the CDR3: TGTGCCAGCAGTACCTACAGGGGGCAGAACAATGAGCAGTTCTTC. The chain carries TRBV6-2 or TRBV6-3 and TRBJ2-1; 9 positions match TRBD1. Germline CDR1 reads MNHEY; CDR2 reads SVGEGT. V dropped 5 bases and J dropped 5; count of bases not matched to a gene: 7. CDR3 length equals 15 residues.

This clonotype showed up many times. This chain joins TRBV4-1 and TRBJ2-5; the match to TRBD2 covers 13 bases. This CDR3 region has 16 residues. Germline-derived CDR1 and CDR2 are MGHRA and YSYEKL. The V segment lost 0 bases and the J segment 2 bases; nucleotides outside the gene matches: 0. The CDR3 sequence is CASSQEGLAGQETQYF. The DNA for the CDR3 is TGCGCCAGCAGCCAAGAGGGACTAGCGGGACAAGAGACCCAGTACTTC.

The gene calls are TRBV6-5 and TRBJ2-7; either TRBD1 or TRBD2 may supply D (5 bases each). This CDR3 contains 13 residues. Germline loops: CDR1 MNHEY, CDR2 SVGAGI. V lost 0 bases and J 5 bases, leaving 8 bases between the germline ends. CDR3 DNA sequence: TGTGCCAGCAGTTACTCGAGAGGGGACGAGCAGTACTTC. It specifies CASSYSRGDEQYF.

This clonotype was seen only a few times. This chain links TRBV7-9 with TRBJ2-3, with TRBD2 identical over 12 bases. Unmatched junction bases numbered 4, after V lost 5 bases and J lost 4 bases. The CDR3 spans 15 residues. In germline, CDR1 is SEHNR, CDR2 FQNEAQ (reference sequence). The CDR3 sequence: CASSPTSGSSDTQYF. The CDR3 DNA sequence: TGTGCCAGCAGCCCGACTAGCGGGAGCTCAGATACGCAGTATTTT.

CDR3 protein: CASSFPFLVGEKTQYF. DNA of the CDR3: TGTGCCAGCAGCTTTCCTTTTTTGGTTGGGGAGAAGACCCAGTACTTC. The chain combines TRBV5-5 with TRBJ2-5, with D maybe TRBD2 (5 bases). Trimming shortened V by 2 bases and J by 6 bases, and 20 bases separated the two germline ends. The CDR3 extends over 16 amino acids. Germline V CDR1 and CDR2: SGHKS, YYEKEE (reference sequence).

This clonotype turned up a few times. The chain joins TRBV6-1 to TRBJ1-1; 8 nucleotides agree with TRBD1. V shed 5 bases, J shed 3 bases, and the junction held 8 bases outside the gene matches. CDR1 is MNHNS and CDR2 is SASEGT in the germline V gene. CDR3 size: 15 residues. In DNA, the CDR3 is TGTGCCAGCAGTAAGACAGGGGCTGGAGACACTGAAGCTTTCTTT. This translates into CASSKTGAGDTEAFF.

This clonotype appeared many times. The genes are TRBV29-1 and TRBJ2-3; 8 nucleotides match TRBD2. The CDR3 spans 14 residues. Losses at the gene ends were 5 bases for V and 2 bases for J; bases not matched to a gene: 6. CDR1 and CDR2 from the germline V gene are SQVTM and ANQGSEA. CDR3 DNA sequence: TGCAGCGTTCCCGGGACTAGACACACAGATACGCAGTATTTT. Residues: CSVPGTRHTDTQYF.